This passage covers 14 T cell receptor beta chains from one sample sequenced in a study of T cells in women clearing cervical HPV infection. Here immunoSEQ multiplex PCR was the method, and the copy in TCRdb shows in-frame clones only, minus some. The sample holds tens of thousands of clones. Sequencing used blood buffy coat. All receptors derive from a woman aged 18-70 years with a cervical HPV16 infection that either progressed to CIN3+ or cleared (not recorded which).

The sequenced CDR3 bases are TGTGCCAGCAGTTTAGGGTCTAGCGGATACACCGGGGAG. Translated: CASSLGSSGYTGE. The whole CDR3 protein is CASSLGSSGYTGELFF. The J gene is TRBJ2-2, the V gene TRBV28; 7 nucleotides line up with TRBD2. The read falls 3 residues short of the CDR3 end, and the missing part is taken from the germline J gene. The V and J ends lost 2 bases and 3 bases, in that order; junction bases with no gene match: 6. Germline-derived CDR1 and CDR2 are MDHEN and SYDVKM. This CDR3 spans 16 amino acids.

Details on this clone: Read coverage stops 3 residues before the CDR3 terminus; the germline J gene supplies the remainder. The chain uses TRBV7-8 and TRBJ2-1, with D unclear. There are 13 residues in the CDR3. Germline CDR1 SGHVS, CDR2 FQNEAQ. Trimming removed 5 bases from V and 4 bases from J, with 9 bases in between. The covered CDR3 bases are TGTGCCAGCAGCCCGCGCTTGTACAATGAG. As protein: CASSPRLYNE. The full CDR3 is CASSPRLYNEQFF.

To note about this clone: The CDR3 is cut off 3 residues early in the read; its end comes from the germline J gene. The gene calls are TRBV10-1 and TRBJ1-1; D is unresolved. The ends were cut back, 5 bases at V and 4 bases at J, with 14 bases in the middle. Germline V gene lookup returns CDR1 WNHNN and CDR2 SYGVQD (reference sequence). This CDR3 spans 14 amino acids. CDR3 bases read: TGCGCCAGCAGTCTATGGCAGGAGGCCACTGAA. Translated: CASSLWQEATE. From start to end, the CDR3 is CASSLWQEATEAFF.

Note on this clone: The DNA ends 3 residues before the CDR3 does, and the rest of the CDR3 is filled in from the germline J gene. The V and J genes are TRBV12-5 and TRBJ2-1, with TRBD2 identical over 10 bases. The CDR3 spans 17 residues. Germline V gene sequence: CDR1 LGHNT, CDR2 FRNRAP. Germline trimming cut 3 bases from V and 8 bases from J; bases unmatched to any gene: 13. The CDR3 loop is CASGLVFPASGGDEQFF. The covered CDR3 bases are TGTGCTAGTGGTTTAGTCTTCCCGGCTAGCGGGGGAGATGAG.

The CDR3 DNA, read in part, is TGTGCCAGCAGTTACTCTCCAGTTACAGCTAACTATGGC. It translates to CASSYSPVTANYG. The entire CDR3 protein is CASSYSPVTANYGYTF. The chain recombines TRBV6-2 or TRBV6-3 with TRBJ1-2; no definite D call. The missing CDR3 end, 3 residues past where the read stops, is filled in from the germline J gene. The CDR3 is 16 amino acids. V was clipped by 0 bases and J by 0 bases, with 11 bases between them. CDR1 and CDR2 from the germline V gene are MNHEY and SVGEGT.

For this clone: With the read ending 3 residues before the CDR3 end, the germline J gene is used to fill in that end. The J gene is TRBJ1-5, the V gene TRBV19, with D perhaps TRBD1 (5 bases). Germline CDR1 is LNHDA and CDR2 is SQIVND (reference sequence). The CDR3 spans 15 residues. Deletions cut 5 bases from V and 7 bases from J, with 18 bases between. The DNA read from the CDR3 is TGTGCCAGTAGTGTCCCACAGGTCCGGGGGCAGCCC. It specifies CASSVPQVRGQP. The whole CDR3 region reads CASSVPQVRGQPQHF.

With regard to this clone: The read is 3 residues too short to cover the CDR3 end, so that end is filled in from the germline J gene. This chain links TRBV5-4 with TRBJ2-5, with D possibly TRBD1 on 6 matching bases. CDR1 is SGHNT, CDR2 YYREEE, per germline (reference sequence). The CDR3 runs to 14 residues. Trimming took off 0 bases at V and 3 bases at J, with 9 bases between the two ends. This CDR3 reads CASSLVWTEETQYF. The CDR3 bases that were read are TGTGCCAGCAGCTTGGTGTGGACAGAAGAGACC.

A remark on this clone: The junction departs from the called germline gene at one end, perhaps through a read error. The CDR3 here is CASSQEAWTSASTDTQYF. The sequenced CDR3 bases are TGCGCCAGCAGCCAAGAAGCATGGACTAGCGCGAGCACAGATACG. This chain joins TRBV4-2 and TRBJ2-3; 9 positions agree with TRBD2. The CDR3 end lies 3 residues beyond the end of the read and is filled in from the germline J gene. This CDR3 is 18 amino acids long. Germline CDR1 is LGHNA and CDR2 is YNFKEQ.

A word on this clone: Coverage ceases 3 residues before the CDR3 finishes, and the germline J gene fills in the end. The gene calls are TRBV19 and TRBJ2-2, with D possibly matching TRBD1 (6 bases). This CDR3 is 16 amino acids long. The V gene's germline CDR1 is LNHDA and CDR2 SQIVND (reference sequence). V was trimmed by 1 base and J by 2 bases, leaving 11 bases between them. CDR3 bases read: TGTGCCAGTAGTATAGCAGGGGTGGGAAACACCGGGGAG. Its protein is CASSIAGVGNTGE. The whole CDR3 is CASSIAGVGNTGELFF.

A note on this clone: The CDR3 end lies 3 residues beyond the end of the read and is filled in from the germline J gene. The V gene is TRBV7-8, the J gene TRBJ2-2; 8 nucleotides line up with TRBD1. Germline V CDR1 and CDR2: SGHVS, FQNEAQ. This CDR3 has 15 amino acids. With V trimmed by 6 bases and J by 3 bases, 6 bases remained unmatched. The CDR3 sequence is CASRADRGDTGELFF. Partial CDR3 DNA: TGTGCCAGCAGAGCTGACAGGGGCGACACCGGGGAG.

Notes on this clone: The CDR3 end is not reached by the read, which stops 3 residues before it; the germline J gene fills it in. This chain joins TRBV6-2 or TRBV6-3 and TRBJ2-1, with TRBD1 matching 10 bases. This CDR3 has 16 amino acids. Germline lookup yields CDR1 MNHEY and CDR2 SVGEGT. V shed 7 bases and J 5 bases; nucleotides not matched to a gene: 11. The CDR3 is CASNRQRDRGNNEQFF. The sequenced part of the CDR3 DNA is TGTGCCAGCAACCGCCAGAGGGACAGGGGAAACAATGAG.

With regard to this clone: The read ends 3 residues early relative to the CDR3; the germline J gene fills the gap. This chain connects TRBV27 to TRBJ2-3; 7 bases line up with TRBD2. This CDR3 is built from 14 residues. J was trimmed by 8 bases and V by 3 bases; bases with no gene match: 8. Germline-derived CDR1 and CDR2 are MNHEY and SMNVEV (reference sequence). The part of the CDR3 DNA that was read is TGTGCCAGCAGTTTTGGGGGGGTAGGGGTTACG. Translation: CASSFGGVGVT. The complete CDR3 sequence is CASSFGGVGVTQYF.

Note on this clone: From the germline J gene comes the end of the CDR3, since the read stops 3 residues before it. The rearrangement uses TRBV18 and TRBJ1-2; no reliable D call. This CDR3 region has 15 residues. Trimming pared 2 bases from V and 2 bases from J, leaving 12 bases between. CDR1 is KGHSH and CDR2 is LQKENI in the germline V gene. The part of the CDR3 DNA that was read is TGTGCCAGCTCACCATTTCGGACGGGGAACTATGGC. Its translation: CASSPFRTGNYG. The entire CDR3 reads CASSPFRTGNYGYTF.

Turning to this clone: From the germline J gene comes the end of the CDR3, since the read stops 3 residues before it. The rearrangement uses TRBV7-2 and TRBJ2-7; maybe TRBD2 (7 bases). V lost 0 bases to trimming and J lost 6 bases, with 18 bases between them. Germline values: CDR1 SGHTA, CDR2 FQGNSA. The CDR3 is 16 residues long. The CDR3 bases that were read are TGTGCCAGCAGCTTAGCCGGACTAGGGGGTGCCGTCGAG. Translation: CASSLAGLGGAVE. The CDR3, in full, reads CASSLAGLGGAVEQYF.